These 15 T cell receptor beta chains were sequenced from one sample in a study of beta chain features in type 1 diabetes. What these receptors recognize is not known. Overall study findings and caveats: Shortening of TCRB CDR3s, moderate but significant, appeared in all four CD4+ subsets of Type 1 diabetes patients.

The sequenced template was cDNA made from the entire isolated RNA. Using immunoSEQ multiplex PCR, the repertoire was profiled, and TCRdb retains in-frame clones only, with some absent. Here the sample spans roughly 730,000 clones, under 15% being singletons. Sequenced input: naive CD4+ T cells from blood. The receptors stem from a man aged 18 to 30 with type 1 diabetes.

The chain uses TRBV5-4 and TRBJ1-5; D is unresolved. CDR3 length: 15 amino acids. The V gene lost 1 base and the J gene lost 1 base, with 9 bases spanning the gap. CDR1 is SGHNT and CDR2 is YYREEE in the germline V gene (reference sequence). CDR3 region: CASSLSAESNQPQHF. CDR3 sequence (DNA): TGTGCCAGCAGCTTGTCCGCGGAAAGCAATCAGCCCCAGCATTTT.

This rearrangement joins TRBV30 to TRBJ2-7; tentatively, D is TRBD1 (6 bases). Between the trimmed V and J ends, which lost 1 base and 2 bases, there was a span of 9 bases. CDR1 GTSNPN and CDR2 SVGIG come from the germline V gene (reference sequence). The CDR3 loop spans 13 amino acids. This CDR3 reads CAWSGGPPYEQYF. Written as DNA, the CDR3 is TGTGCCTGGAGTGGGGGGCCTCCCTACGAGCAGTACTTC.

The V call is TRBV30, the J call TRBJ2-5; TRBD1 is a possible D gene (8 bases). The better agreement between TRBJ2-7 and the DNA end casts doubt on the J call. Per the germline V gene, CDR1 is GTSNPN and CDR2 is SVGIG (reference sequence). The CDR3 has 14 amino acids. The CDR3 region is CAWSQDREGYEQYF. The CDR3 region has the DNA TGTGCCTGGAGTCAGGACAGGGAGGGGTACGAGCAGTACTTC.

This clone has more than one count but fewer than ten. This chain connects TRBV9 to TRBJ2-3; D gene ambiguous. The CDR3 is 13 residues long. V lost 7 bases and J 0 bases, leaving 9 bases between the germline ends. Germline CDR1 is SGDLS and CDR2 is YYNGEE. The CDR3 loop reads CASRPPSTDTQYF. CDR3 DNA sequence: TGTGCCAGCCGGCCGCCGAGCACAGATACGCAGTATTTT.

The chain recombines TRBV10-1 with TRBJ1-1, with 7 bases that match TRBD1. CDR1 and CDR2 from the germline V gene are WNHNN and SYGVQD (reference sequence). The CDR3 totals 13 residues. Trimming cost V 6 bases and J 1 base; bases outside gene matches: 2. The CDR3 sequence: CASSRTGNTEAFF. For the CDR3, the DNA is TGCGCCAGCAGCCGGACAGGGAACACTGAAGCTTTCTTT.

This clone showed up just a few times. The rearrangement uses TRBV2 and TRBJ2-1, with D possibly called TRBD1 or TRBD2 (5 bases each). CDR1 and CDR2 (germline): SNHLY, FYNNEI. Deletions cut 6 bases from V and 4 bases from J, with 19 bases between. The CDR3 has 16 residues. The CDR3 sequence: CASSAPGLVGYNEQFF. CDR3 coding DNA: TGTGCCAGCAGCGCCCCGGGGCTAGTTGGGTACAATGAGCAGTTCTTC.

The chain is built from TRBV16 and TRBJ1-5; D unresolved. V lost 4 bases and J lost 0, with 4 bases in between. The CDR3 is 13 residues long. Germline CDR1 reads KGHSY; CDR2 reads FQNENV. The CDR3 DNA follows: TGTGCCAGCAGCCTAGATAGCAATCAGCCCCAGCATTTT. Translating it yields CASSLDSNQPQHF.

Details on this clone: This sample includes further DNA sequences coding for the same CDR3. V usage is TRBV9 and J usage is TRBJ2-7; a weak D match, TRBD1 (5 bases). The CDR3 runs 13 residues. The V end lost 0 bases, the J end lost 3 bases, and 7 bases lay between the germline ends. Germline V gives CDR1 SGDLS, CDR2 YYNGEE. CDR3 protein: CASSVGQSYEQYF. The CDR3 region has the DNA TGTGCCAGCAGCGTAGGACAGAGCTACGAGCAGTACTTC.

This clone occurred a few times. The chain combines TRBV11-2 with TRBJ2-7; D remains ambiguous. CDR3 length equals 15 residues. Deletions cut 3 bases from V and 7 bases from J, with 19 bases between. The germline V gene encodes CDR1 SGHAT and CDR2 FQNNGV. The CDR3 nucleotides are TGTGCCAGCAGCTTCTCTCCCGGCCCCGGGTATGAGCAGTACTTC. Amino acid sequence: CASSFSPGPGYEQYF.

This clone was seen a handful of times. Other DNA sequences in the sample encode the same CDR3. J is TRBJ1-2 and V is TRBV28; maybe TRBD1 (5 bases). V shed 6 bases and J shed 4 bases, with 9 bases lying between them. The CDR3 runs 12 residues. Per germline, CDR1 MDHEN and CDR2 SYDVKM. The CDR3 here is CASSLGGYGYTF. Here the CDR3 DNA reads TGTGCCAGCAGCCTCGGGGGCTATGGCTACACCTTC.

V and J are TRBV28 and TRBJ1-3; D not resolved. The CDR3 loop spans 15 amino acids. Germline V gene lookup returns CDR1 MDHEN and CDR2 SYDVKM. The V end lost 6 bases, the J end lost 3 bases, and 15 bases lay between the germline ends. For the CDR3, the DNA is TGTGCCAGCAGCTTAGGAGGGCGGGATGGAAACACCATATATTTT. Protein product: CASSLGGRDGNTIYF.

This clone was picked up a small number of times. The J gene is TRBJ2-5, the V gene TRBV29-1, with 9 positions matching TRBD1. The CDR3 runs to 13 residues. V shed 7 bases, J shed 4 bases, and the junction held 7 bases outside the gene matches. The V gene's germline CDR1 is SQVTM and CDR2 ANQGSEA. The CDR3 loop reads CSARQGVVETQYF. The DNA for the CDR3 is TGCAGCGCACGACAGGGGGTGGTAGAGACCCAGTACTTC. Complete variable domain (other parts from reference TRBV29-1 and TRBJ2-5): SAVISQKPSRDICQRGTSLTIQCQVDSQVTMMFWYRQQPGQSLTLIATANQGSEATYESGFVIDKFPISRPNLTFSTLTVSNMSPEDSSIYLCSARQGVVETQYFGPGTRLLVL.

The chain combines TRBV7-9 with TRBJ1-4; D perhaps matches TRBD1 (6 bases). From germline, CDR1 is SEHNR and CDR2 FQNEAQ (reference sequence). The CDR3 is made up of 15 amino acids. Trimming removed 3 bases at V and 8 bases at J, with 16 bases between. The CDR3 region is CASSFPLRGEEKLFF. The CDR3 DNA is TGTGCCAGCAGCTTTCCTCTCAGGGGAGAGGAAAAACTGTTTTTT.

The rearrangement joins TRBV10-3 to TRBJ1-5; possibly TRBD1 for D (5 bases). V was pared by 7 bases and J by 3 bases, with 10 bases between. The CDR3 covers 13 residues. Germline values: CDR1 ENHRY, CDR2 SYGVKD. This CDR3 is CAIMSDNNQPQHF. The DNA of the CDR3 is TGTGCCATCATGTCGGACAACAATCAGCCCCAGCATTTT.

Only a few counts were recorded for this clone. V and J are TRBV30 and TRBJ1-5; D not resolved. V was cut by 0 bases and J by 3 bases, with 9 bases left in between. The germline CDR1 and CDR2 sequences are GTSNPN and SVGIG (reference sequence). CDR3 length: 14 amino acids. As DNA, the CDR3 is TGTGCCTGGAGTGTAGCCCCCGCCAATCAGCCCCAGCATTTT. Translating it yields CAWSVAPANQPQHF. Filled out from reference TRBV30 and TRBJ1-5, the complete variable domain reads SQTIHQWPATLVQPVGSPLSLECTVEGTSNPNLYWYRQAAGRGLQLLFYSVGIGQISSEVPQNLSASRPQDRQFILSSKKLLLSDSGFYLCAWSVAPANQPQHFGDGTRLSIL.